Listed below are T cell receptor beta chains from one sample, sequenced in a study of human thymus T cells. The method was immunoSEQ multiplex PCR; TCRdb's version includes in-frame clones alone and lacks a portion of them. The sample gives roughly 130,000 clones, around 94% of which show up once; around 0.025% is in the top ten. Sequencing input: thymus tissue. The source is a boy under three years old with a congenital heart defect but otherwise immunologically healthy. CDR3s include the opening cysteine and the closing phenylalanine or tryptophan. D genes are given only for firm matches. Clone size is shown for a subset of rows, as once, few, many or a class of expanded clone.

>-|TRBJ2-3|TRBV4-1|-
CASSQDLWTPPDTQYF
TGCGCCAGCAGCCAAGATCTATGGACCCCTCCGGATACGCAGTATTTT
>TRBD2|TRBJ2-1|TRBV10-3|once
CAIRDPGLAGGGNEQFF
TGTGCCATCAGGGACCCGGGACTAGCGGGCGGGGGCAATGAGCAGTTCTTC
>TRBD1|TRBJ2-7|TRBV28|once
CASSLVGQGAPYEQYF
TGTGCCAGCAGTTTAGTAGGACAGGGGGCTCCCTACGAGCAGTACTTC
>-|TRBJ2-2|TRBV27|-
CASIARAKSGGELFF
TGTGCCAGCATAGCCAGGGCTAAGTCTGGCGGGGAGCTGTTTTTT
>-|TRBJ1-1|TRBV2|-
CASSGRRVGWDTEAFF
TGTGCCAGCAGTGGAAGGAGGGTAGGATGGGACACTGAAGCTTTCTTT
>-|TRBJ2-5|TRBV5-1|-
CASFNEETQYF
TGCGCCAGCTTCAATGAAGAGACCCAGTACTTC
>-|TRBJ2-4|TRBV5-1|-
CASSLGPLAKNIQYF
TGCGCCAGCAGCTTGGGCCCCCTAGCCAAAAACATTCAGTACTTC
>-|TRBJ2-3|TRBV5-1|-
CASSLGGPQPPDTQYF
TGCGCCAGCAGCCTGGGGGGCCCCCAACCTCCAGATACGCAGTATTTT
>-|TRBJ1-4|TRBV5-6|-
CASSLGPGPTTNEKLFF
TGTGCCAGCAGCTTGGGCCCTGGGCCAACAACTAATGAAAAACTGTTTTTT
>TRBD2|TRBJ2-2|TRBV2|once
CASSNSGTSGGSNTGELFF
TGTGCCAGCTCTAACTCCGGGACTAGCGGGGGATCGAACACCGGGGAGCTGTTTTTT
>TRBD2|TRBJ2-3|TRBV28|-
CASSHLAGGTPDTQYF
TGTGCCAGCAGTCATCTAGCGGGGGGAACCCCAGATACGCAGTATTTT
>TRBD2|TRBJ2-1|TRBV7-2|-
CASSAGLAPSDNEQFF
TGTGCCAGCAGCGCGGGACTAGCGCCCTCGGATAATGAGCAGTTCTTC
>-|TRBJ2-3|TRBV2|-
CASSKSDLKPGGNTDTQYF
TGTGCCAGCTCTAAGTCTGACCTTAAACCTGGCGGGAACACAGATACGCAGTATTTT
>TRBD1|TRBJ1-6|TRBV11-3|-
CASSLWTGAFRSPLHF
TGTGCCAGCAGCTTATGGACAGGGGCGTTCAGGTCACCCCTCCACTTT
>-|TRBJ1-1|TRBV19|-
CASSIGPQVEAFF
TGTGCCAGTAGTATAGGACCCCAAGTTGAAGCTTTCTTT
>-|TRBJ1-1|TRBV14|-
CASSQGAVRTRIEAFF
TGTGCCAGCAGCCAAGGGGCTGTAAGAACCCGGATTGAAGCTTTCTTT
>-|TRBJ1-6|TRBV2|-
CASRGLFSPLHF
TGTGCCAGCAGAGGACTTTTTTCACCCCTCCACTTT
>-|TRBJ2-5|TRBV7-8|-
CASSPPRVSGETQYF
TGTGCCAGCAGCCCCCCACGCGTCTCCGGGGAGACCCAGTACTTC
>-|TRBJ1-1|TRBV27|-
CASSLESGVAAFF
TGTGCCAGCAGTTTAGAATCTGGGGTAGCAGCTTTCTTT
>-|TRBJ1-1|TRBV10-3|once
CAISESKGQRAFF
TGTGCCATCAGTGAGTCGAAGGGGCAGAGGGCTTTCTTT
>TRBD1|TRBJ1-2|TRBV12-5|-
CASGPSDRDLPYYGYTF
TGTGCTAGTGGCCCCTCCGACAGGGACCTTCCTTACTATGGCTACACCTTC
>-|TRBJ2-5|TRBV11-3|-
CASSSGLNKETQYF
TGTGCCAGCAGCTCGGGACTTAATAAAGAGACCCAGTACTTC
>TRBD2|TRBJ2-3|TRBV5-4|-
CASSLWLAGGPEDTQYF
TGTGCCAGCAGCTTGTGGTTAGCGGGGGGGCCCGAAGATACGCAGTATTTT
>-|TRBJ1-3|TRBV5-1|-
CASRPPGPRNTIYF
TGCGCCAGCAGGCCGCCGGGGCCGAGAAACACCATATATTTT
>-|TRBJ1-4|TRBV4-1|-
CASSQDGGPKLFF
TGCGCCAGCAGCCAAGACGGCGGGCCTAAACTGTTTTTT
>-|TRBJ2-1|TRBV12-5|-
CASGLVGASYNEQFF
TGTGCTAGTGGTTTGGTCGGGGCGTCGTACAATGAGCAGTTCTTC
>-|TRBJ2-4|TRBV28|-
CASNRTAERHLAKNIQYF
TGTGCCAGCAACCGGACAGCCGAAAGACATTTAGCCAAAAACATTCAGTACTTC
>TRBD1|TRBJ1-6|TRBV7-9|-
CASSFGTANSPLHF
TGTGCCAGCAGTTTCGGGACAGCGAATTCACCCCTCCACTTT
>TRBD1|TRBJ2-5|TRBV28|-
CYSSRTGGRETQYF
TGTTACAGCAGTCGGACAGGGGGTCGAGAGACCCAGTACTTC
>TRBD1|TRBJ2-7|TRBV2|-
CASSEWVMTGRSEQYF
TGTGCCAGCAGTGAATGGGTGATGACAGGGCGTAGCGAGCAGTACTTC
>-|TRBJ1-2|TRBV20-1|-
CSARGGYGYTF
TGCAGTGCCAGAGGGGGCTATGGCTACACCTTC